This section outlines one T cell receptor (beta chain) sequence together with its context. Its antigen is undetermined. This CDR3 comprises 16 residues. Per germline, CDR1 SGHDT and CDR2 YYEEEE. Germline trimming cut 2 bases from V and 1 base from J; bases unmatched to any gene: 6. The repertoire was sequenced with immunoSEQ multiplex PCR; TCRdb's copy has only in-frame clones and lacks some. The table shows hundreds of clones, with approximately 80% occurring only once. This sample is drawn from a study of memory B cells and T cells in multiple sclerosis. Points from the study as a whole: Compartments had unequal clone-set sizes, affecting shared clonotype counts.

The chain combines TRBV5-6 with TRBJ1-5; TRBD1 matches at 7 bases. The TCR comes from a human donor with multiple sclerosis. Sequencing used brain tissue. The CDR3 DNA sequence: TGTGCCAGCAGCTTTACAGGGGCTGAAAGCAATCAGCCCCAGCATTTT. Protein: CASSFTGAESNQPQHF.